The 12 T cell receptor beta chains below all came from one sample that was sequenced in a study of blood T cells in healthy people across ages. With a J-beta primer mix and a sample-barcoded 5' primer, a second PCR ran roughly 6 to 11 cycles. TCRdb re-analysed the 5' RACE reads in MiXCR, keeping a single row per CDR3 protein. The sample comprises some 1,000,000 distinct CDR3 sequences, about 23% of which are singletons, and approximately 0.79% rests with the top ten. The data also belong to a second study, concerning T cells of mothers and their children.

Material for sequencing was blood. The origin of the receptors is a girl aged 2-10 years in good health.

This clonotype appeared many times. V is TRBV4-1 and J is TRBJ1-1, with D uncertain. The CDR3 has 17 amino acids. V was shortened by 0 bases and J by 0 bases, with 14 bases between the two germline ends. CDR1 and CDR2 (germline): MGHRA, YSYEKL. The CDR3 reads CASSQELMVGMNTEAFF. CDR3 coding DNA: TGCGCCAGCAGCCAAGAATTGATGGTAGGAATGAACACTGAAGCTTTCTTT.

This clonotype showed up just a few times. The chain combines TRBV20-1 with TRBJ2-3; 7 bases fit TRBD2. Germline V gene sequence: CDR1 DFQATT, CDR2 SNEGSKA (reference sequence). J was trimmed by 4 bases and V by 2 bases; bases with no gene match: 9. This CDR3 contains 15 residues. The CDR3 loop reads CSARRLGGRADTQYF. As DNA, the CDR3 is TGCAGTGCTAGAAGGCTTGGCGGGAGAGCAGATACGCAGTATTTT.

The chain recombines TRBV6-5 with TRBJ2-7; TRBD2 might be the D (6 bases). CDR1 MNHEY and CDR2 SVGAGI come from the germline V gene. CDR3 length: 12 residues. With 6 bases removed from V and 3 bases from J, the gap between germline ends came to 9 bases. CDR3 loop: CASRGLLYEQYF. CDR3 nucleotide sequence: TGTGCCAGCAGGGGACTCCTCTACGAGCAGTACTTC.

This clonotype was counted a few times. The chain combines TRBV4-1 with TRBJ2-7, with 7 nucleotides matching TRBD2. From germline, CDR1 is MGHRA and CDR2 YSYEKL. CDR3 size: 14 residues. Trimming took 3 bases from V and 0 from J; bases not matched to a gene: 2. CDR3 in DNA: TGCGCCAGCAGCCACCGCGGGAGCTCCTACGAGCAGTACTTC. Residues: CASSHRGSSYEQYF.

This sequence joins TRBV4-3 and TRBJ2-6; D is undetermined. V was clipped by 9 bases and J by 0 bases, with 15 bases between them. Germline V lookup: CDR1 LGHNA, CDR2 YSLEER. CDR3 length: 16 residues. The CDR3 loop is CASEPGFSSGANVLTF. Written as DNA, the CDR3 is TGCGCCAGTGAGCCTGGGTTCAGCTCTGGGGCCAACGTCCTGACTTTC.

This clonotype was seen more than once but under ten times. The chain is built from TRBV29-1 and TRBJ2-1, with D hard to call. V gave up 7 bases and J gave up 5 bases, with 6 bases separating them. The CDR3 totals 10 residues. Per germline, CDR1 SQVTM and CDR2 ANQGSEA. This CDR3 is CSAAHNEQFF. The DNA of the CDR3 is TGCAGCGCGGCCCACAATGAGCAGTTCTTC.

This clonotype was seen just once. This rearrangement joins TRBV29-1 to TRBJ1-1, with 8 bases lining up with TRBD1. The trim removed 5 bases at V and 0 bases at J, leaving 14 bases unmatched. The CDR3 consists of 17 residues. Germline V gene sequence: CDR1 SQVTM, CDR2 ANQGSEA. The CDR3 region is CSVFGTGSSGMNTEAFF. As DNA, the CDR3 is TGCAGCGTTTTCGGGACAGGATCTTCAGGCATGAACACTGAAGCTTTCTTT.

This clonotype has only a few counts. The genes are TRBV7-9 and TRBJ2-7; perhaps TRBD1 as D (5 bases). The CDR3 runs to 15 residues. The V and J ends lost 3 bases and 4 bases respectively, with 16 bases between them. The germline V gene encodes CDR1 SEHNR and CDR2 FQNEAQ (reference sequence). The CDR3 spells CASSLRLGPQYEQYF. DNA for the CDR3: TGTGCCAGCAGCTTGAGGTTGGGGCCTCAGTACGAGCAGTACTTC.

The V call is TRBV15, the J call TRBJ1-1, with D uncertain. Germline CDR1 is LNHNV and CDR2 is YYDKDF (reference sequence). The CDR3 totals 14 residues. V was pared by 0 bases and J by 1 base, with 6 bases between. For the CDR3, the DNA is TGTGCCACCAGCAGAGATAGAACGAACACTGAAGCTTTCTTT. Translated, it gives CATSRDRTNTEAFF.

This clonotype was counted a few times. The chain carries TRBV19 and TRBJ1-2; D perhaps matches TRBD1 (6 bases). This CDR3 comprises 12 residues. V lost 4 bases and J lost 8, with 11 bases in between. Germline V gene data show CDR1 as LNHDA and CDR2 as SQIVND (reference sequence). Here the CDR3 DNA reads TGTGCCAGTAGTACACAGGGAGCGGGCTACACCTTC. Translating gives CASSTQGAGYTF. Complete variable domain (other parts from reference TRBV19 and TRBJ1-2): DGGITQSPKYLFRKEGQNVTLSCEQNLNHDAMYWYRQDPGQGLRLIYYSQIVNDFQKGDIAEGYSVSREKKESFPLTVTSAQKNPTAFYLCASSTQGAGYTFGSGTRLTVV.

This clonotype has just a few counts. V and J are TRBV7-8 and TRBJ2-5, with a weak D call TRBD1 (6 bases). V was pared by 8 bases and J by 4 bases, with 20 bases between. This CDR3 comprises 15 residues. Looked up from germline, CDR1 is SGHVS and CDR2 is FQNEAQ. The CDR3 DNA sequence: TGTGCCAGCTCCCGGGGTCAGGGACAAAGAGAGACCCAGTACTTC. Amino acid sequence: CASSRGQGQRETQYF.

The V and J genes are TRBV6-2 or TRBV6-3 and TRBJ2-7; the D gene could be TRBD1 or TRBD2 (6 bases each). The J call may not be correct, given that the DNA end is closer to TRBJ2-5. Germline V gives CDR1 MNHEY, CDR2 SVGEGT. The CDR3 contains 15 residues. DNA of the CDR3: TGTGCCAGCAGTTACTTCGGGGGCCGCACGGAGACCCAGTACTTC. It yields the protein CASSYFGGRTETQYF.